The next 26 T cell receptor beta chains were all read from a single sample in a study of blood T cells in healthy people across ages. Together with a sample-barcoded 5' primer, a J-beta primer mix was included in a second PCR lasting about 6 to 11 cycles. TCRdb passed the 5' RACE reads through MiXCR, listing each CDR3 protein once. The sample has around 1,000,000 distinct CDR3 sequences, roughly two fifths seen once; the top ten hold around 14%. The sequenced sample was blood. The receptors were sampled from a man between 18 and 35 years old in good health.

The chain joins TRBV5-1 to TRBJ2-3; 8 nucleotides agree with TRBD1. CDR3 length: 16 residues. The V and J ends lost 0 bases and 2 bases, in that order; junction bases with no gene match: 5. CDR1 is SGHRS, CDR2 YFSETQ, per germline. The CDR3 loop is CASSLVGTGHTDTQYF. CDR3 coding DNA: TGCGCCAGCAGCTTGGTAGGGACAGGACACACAGATACGCAGTATTTT.

This clonotype appeared a few times. The chain combines TRBV30 with TRBJ1-2; maybe TRBD1 (5 bases). Germline V lookup: CDR1 GTSNPN, CDR2 SVGIG (reference sequence). Trimming shortened V by 2 bases and J by 8 bases, and 15 bases separated the two germline ends. This CDR3 has 13 amino acids. The CDR3 DNA is TGTGCCTGGAGTCTCGAAAGGGGAGTCGGCTACACCTTC. It is translated as CAWSLERGVGYTF.

The V and J genes are TRBV6-4 and TRBJ2-7; 10 bases fit TRBD1. The germline V gene encodes CDR1 MRHNA and CDR2 SNTAGT. Losses at the gene ends were 5 bases for V and 7 bases for J; bases not matched to a gene: 5. There are 13 residues in the CDR3. This CDR3 is CASSSGQGNEQYF. For the CDR3, the DNA is TGTGCCAGCAGTTCGGGACAGGGGAATGAGCAGTACTTC.

The chain recombines TRBV6-5 with TRBJ1-5; no firm D call. Germline V gene data show CDR1 as MNHEY and CDR2 as SVGAGI. The V gene lost 5 bases and the J gene lost 6 bases, with 8 bases spanning the gap. The length of the CDR3 is 12 residues. The CDR3 sequence: CASSRPGQPQHF. CDR3 nucleotide sequence: TGTGCCAGCAGTCGACCTGGTCAGCCCCAGCATTTT.

In this sample, this clonotype turned up a few times. The chain links TRBV4-3 to TRBJ1-4; maybe TRBD1 (5 bases). CDR3 length equals 11 residues. V was pared by 4 bases and J by 12 bases, with 9 bases between. Germline CDR1 reads LGHNA; CDR2 reads YSLEER. CDR3 sequence reads: CASSRDEELFF. DNA for the CDR3: TGCGCCAGCAGCCGGGACGAGGAACTGTTTTTT.

V usage is TRBV20-1 and J usage is TRBJ1-2; 11 nucleotides agree with TRBD1. The V and J ends lost 3 bases and 6 bases, in that order; junction bases with no gene match: 9. This CDR3 region has 15 residues. Germline V lookup: CDR1 DFQATT, CDR2 SNEGSKA (reference sequence). The CDR3 loop reads CSASGPGQGANGYTF. In DNA, the CDR3 is TGCAGTGCTAGCGGCCCCGGACAGGGGGCGAATGGCTACACCTTC.

This clonotype has just a few counts. The V and J genes are TRBV5-5 and TRBJ1-5; D unresolved. Germline V gene lookup returns CDR1 SGHKS and CDR2 YYEKEE (reference sequence). The V and J ends lost 1 base and 1 base respectively, with 9 bases between them. This CDR3 is 15 amino acids long. The CDR3 coding sequence is TGTGCCAGCAGCTTGACCCAGGAGAGCAATCAGCCCCAGCATTTT. It translates to CASSLTQESNQPQHF.

V and J are TRBV7-2 and TRBJ1-1; D remains ambiguous. This CDR3 region has 16 residues. Germline values: CDR1 SGHTA, CDR2 FQGNSA. V was trimmed by 1 base and J by 1 base, leaving 13 bases between them. CDR3: CASSLEAGIGNTEAFF. In DNA, the CDR3 is TGTGCCAGCAGCTTAGAAGCTGGGATTGGGAACACTGAAGCTTTCTTT.

The rearrangement links TRBV4-3 to TRBJ1-1; D is perhaps TRBD1 (5 bases). Trimming took off 6 bases at V and 6 bases at J, with 23 bases between the two ends. This CDR3 has 16 residues. Per the germline V gene, CDR1 is LGHNA and CDR2 is YSLEER. The CDR3 DNA reads as TGCGCCAGCAGGATGCGCGCAGGGATGGGGCTCGCTGAAGCTTTCTTT. Translated: CASRMRAGMGLAEAFF.

This clonotype has more than one count but fewer than ten. The chain employs TRBV27 and TRBJ2-1; D tentatively fits TRBD1 or TRBD2 (5 bases each). The length of the CDR3 is 16 residues. Germline V CDR1 and CDR2: MNHEY, SMNVEV (reference sequence). The V and J ends lost 6 bases and 4 bases respectively, with 19 bases between them. CDR3 DNA sequence: TGTGCCAGCAGAGAGATCCGGGACGGGATATACAATGAGCAGTTCTTC. This sequence encodes CASREIRDGIYNEQFF.

This clonotype was detected a few times. The chain carries TRBV9 and TRBJ2-3, with D perhaps assigned TRBD1 or TRBD2 (6 bases each). The CDR3 spans 14 residues. The germline CDR1 and CDR2 sequences are SGDLS and YYNGEE. V was cut by 3 bases and J by 2 bases, with 10 bases left in between. CDR3 region: CASSGGAYTDTQYF. The CDR3 DNA reads as TGTGCCAGCAGCGGGGGGGCTTACACAGATACGCAGTATTTT.

This clonotype was counted a few times. J is TRBJ1-4 and V is TRBV20-1; tentatively, D is TRBD1 (5 bases). The V and J ends lost 3 bases and 8 bases respectively, with 13 bases between them. CDR1 and CDR2 (germline): DFQATT, SNEGSKA (reference sequence). The CDR3 covers 13 residues. Written as DNA, the CDR3 is TGCAGTGCTAGGGAGGCAGGGCGGGAAAAACTGTTTTTT. The encoded protein is CSAREAGREKLFF.

V gene TRBV7-9 combines with J gene TRBJ2-4; D is unclear. From germline, CDR1 is SEHNR and CDR2 FQNEAQ (reference sequence). The V end was cut by 2 bases, the J end by 15 bases, with 14 bases between. The CDR3 runs to 12 residues. DNA for the CDR3: TGTGCCAGCAGCTTAATAGGGCGCGAGCGGTACTTC. As protein: CASSLIGRERYF.

The rearrangement links TRBV10-3 to TRBJ2-2, with D hard to call. The CDR3 length is 12 residues. The V and J ends lost 6 bases and 8 bases respectively, with 10 bases between them. Germline assignment: CDR1 ENHRY and CDR2 SYGVKD. The CDR3 DNA reads as TGTGCCATCAGGCCCGGAGAAGGGGAGCTGTTTTTT. Protein product: CAIRPGEGELFF.

The chain employs TRBV4-2 and TRBJ2-5; 7 bases are shared with TRBD1. CDR1 and CDR2 (germline): LGHNA, YNFKEQ. The CDR3 runs to 15 residues. Trimming removed 1 base from V and 11 bases from J; junction bases left unmatched: 13. The CDR3, as DNA: TGTGCCAGCAGCCAAGTGAACAGGGGTATAAATGAGCAGTACTTC. Its protein is CASSQVNRGINEQYF.

This sequence joins TRBV20-1 and TRBJ1-2; D gene ambiguous. Germline CDR1 is DFQATT and CDR2 is SNEGSKA (reference sequence). The CDR3 covers 12 residues. Trimming removed 0 bases from V and 8 bases from J, with 10 bases in between. CDR3 sequence (DNA): TGCAGTGCTAGAGATTTCCCCCGCGGCTACACCTTC. Protein product: CSARDFPRGYTF.

This clonotype has only a few counts. This chain connects TRBV14 to TRBJ2-3; 8 bases agree with TRBD1. This CDR3 region has 16 residues. CDR1 and CDR2 (germline): SGHDN, FVKESK. The junction had 5 bases not matched to a gene; V was cut back by 1 base and J by 2 bases. CDR3 loop: CASSQARQGFTDTQYF. CDR3 DNA sequence: TGTGCCAGCAGCCAAGCCCGACAGGGGTTCACAGATACGCAGTATTTT.

This clonotype showed up just a few times. The V and J genes are TRBV7-2 and TRBJ1-2; D is uncertain. Trimming took off 1 base at V and 10 bases at J, with 10 bases between the two ends. CDR3 size: 12 residues. Germline CDR1 and CDR2: SGHTA and FQGNSA. The CDR3 DNA reads TGTGCCAGCAGCTTAGGTACTCCGGACTACACCTTC. It encodes CASSLGTPDYTF.

This chain joins TRBV9 and TRBJ2-3, with TRBD1 matching over 7 bases. The CDR3 length is 16 residues. The germline CDR1 and CDR2 sequences are SGDLS and YYNGEE. V dropped 4 bases and J dropped 3; count of bases not matched to a gene: 11. The CDR3 DNA reads as TGTGCCAGCAGCTTTAACAGGGGCAATAGTACAGATACGCAGTATTTT. Its protein is CASSFNRGNSTDTQYF.

The chain links TRBV29-1 to TRBJ2-3, with 7 bases aligning to TRBD1. The CDR3 covers 14 residues. Germline trimming cut 8 bases from V and 0 bases from J; bases unmatched to any gene: 8. Germline V CDR1 and CDR2: SQVTM, ANQGSEA. The CDR3 DNA reads as TGCAGCATATCCGGGACAGCCAGCACAGATACGCAGTATTTT. This codes for CSISGTASTDTQYF.

This sequence joins TRBV9 and TRBJ2-5, with a possible D match to TRBD2 (5 bases). V was cut by 4 bases and J by 2 bases, with 15 bases left in between. The CDR3 runs 15 residues. Germline CDR1 reads SGDLS; CDR2 reads YYNGEE. The CDR3 is CASSYRGGWQETQYF. The CDR3 DNA sequence: TGTGCCAGCAGCTACCGGGGTGGCTGGCAAGAGACCCAGTACTTC.

J is TRBJ1-2 and V is TRBV20-1; D is unclear. Germline CDR1 and CDR2: DFQATT and SNEGSKA (reference sequence). This CDR3 region has 14 residues. Trimming took 6 bases from V and 0 from J, leaving 14 bases between them. CDR3: CSARKGEANYGYTF. In DNA form, the CDR3 reads TGCAGTGCACGGAAGGGTGAGGCTAACTATGGCTACACCTTC.

CDR3 DNA: TGTGCCAGCAGCACCGTCCCGGGACAGGATTCACCCCTCCACTTT. Translating gives CASSTVPGQDSPLHF. J is TRBJ1-6 and V is TRBV7-2; the match to TRBD1 covers 8 bases. The germline V gene has CDR1 SGHTA and CDR2 FQGNSA. The CDR3 length is 15 residues. Trimming took 5 bases from V and 8 from J; bases not matched to a gene: 8.

The J gene is TRBJ2-2, the V gene TRBV6-5, with 7 bases that match TRBD1. This CDR3 is 15 amino acids long. The J segment lost 0 bases and the V segment lost 5 bases, leaving 3 bases of the junction unmatched. The V gene's germline CDR1 is MNHEY and CDR2 SVGAGI. CDR3 amino acids: CASSEGAPNTGELFF. The CDR3 region has the DNA TGTGCCAGCAGTGAGGGGGCGCCGAACACCGGGGAGCTGTTTTTT.

In regard to this clonotype: One end of the junction does not line up with germline, which may come from a read error. The rearrangement uses TRBV6-5 and TRBJ1-5, with D possibly being TRBD1 (6 bases). CDR3 length: 15 amino acids. Germline lookup yields CDR1 MNHEY and CDR2 SVGAGI. For the CDR3, the DNA is TGTACCAGCAGTTACTCCCACAGGGCTATTCAGCCCCAGCATTTT. It yields the protein CTSSYSHRAIQPQHF.

This clonotype was counted between two and nine times. This chain joins TRBV7-9 and TRBJ2-3; no reliable D call. The CDR3 contains 14 residues. V lost 0 bases and J 4 bases, leaving 8 bases between the germline ends. Germline values: CDR1 SEHNR, CDR2 FQNEAQ (reference sequence). The CDR3 sequence: CASSLALEPDTQYF. CDR3 DNA sequence: TGTGCCAGCAGCTTAGCGCTTGAGCCAGATACGCAGTATTTT.